This T cell receptor beta chain was obtained from a study of cytomegalovirus exposure and HLA in healthy donors. General study results and limits: Donors were assumed by presence/absence analyses to have roughly uniform sequencing depth. It was reported that the classifier diagnosed cytomegalovirus status with high specificity and sensitivity in both the original and validation cohorts. Among donors in an Asian-associated ancestry cluster, a later analysis reportedly found fewer N-insertions than the roughly 680-donor mean.

Primers included in the PCR were 60 Vbeta and 13 Jbeta primers. Generated by immunoSEQ multiplex PCR, the TCRdb table keeps only in-frame clones and is missing some. The table shows fewer than 75,000 clones, with 75% occurring only once. A note on this clone: Its antigen is unidentified.

Each of the donors was a healthy bone marrow donor. V gave up 6 bases and J gave up 6 bases, with 18 bases separating them. The CDR3 covers 15 residues. Per the germline V gene, CDR1 is SNHLY and CDR2 is FYNNEI. The receptor was isolated from an older man in good health and CMV-seronegative. The sequencing input was PBMCs. The genes are TRBV2 and TRBJ1-5; D gene ambiguous. DNA of the CDR3: TGTGCCAGCAGGAACCGGGGAACCCGGGGTCAGCCCCAGCATTTT. Translating it yields CASRNRGTRGQPQHF.